The 19 T cell receptor beta chains presented below share a single source sample, sequenced in a study of blood T cells in healthy people across ages. Alongside a J-beta primer mix, a sample-barcoded 5' primer served in a second PCR lasting roughly 6 to 12 cycles. A single record per CDR3 protein comes from TCRdb applying MiXCR to the 5' RACE reads. The table has under 2 million distinct CDR3 sequences, roughly 32% seen once; the top ten hold around 11%. Material: blood. These receptors came from a woman aged 25 to 39 in good health.

This clonotype was seen repeatedly, ten times or more. The chain employs TRBV3-1 and TRBJ2-1; TRBD1 is a possible D gene (6 bases). Germline V lookup: CDR1 LGHDT, CDR2 YNNKEL (reference sequence). Trimming stripped 3 bases from V and 8 bases from J, with 20 bases between. This CDR3 contains 16 residues. DNA for the CDR3: TGTGCCAGCAGCCAGGCTAAACGGGTCAGGGGCGATGAGCAGTTCTTC. Its translation: CASSQAKRVRGDEQFF.

This chain joins TRBV25-1 and TRBJ1-1; D unresolved. This CDR3 is built from 13 residues. CDR1 MGHDK and CDR2 SYGVNS come from the germline V gene. The V end was cut by 6 bases, the J end by 5 bases, with 13 bases between. CDR3 residues: CASSDQLGTEAFF. CDR3 nucleotides: TGTGCCAGCAGCGACCAACTGGGGACTGAAGCTTTCTTT. Full variable domain (outside the CDR3, taken from reference TRBV25-1 and TRBJ1-1): EADIYQTPRYLVIGTGKKITLECSQTMGHDKMYWYQQDPGMELHLIHYSYGVNSTEKGDLSSESTVSRIRTEHFPLTLESARPSHTSQYLCASSDQLGTEAFFGQGTRLTVV.

The rearrangement links TRBV6-2 or TRBV6-3 to TRBJ1-2; perhaps TRBD1 as D (6 bases). The CDR3 has 14 amino acids. CDR1 is MNHEY and CDR2 is SVGEGT in the germline V gene. Deletions cut 6 bases from V and 8 bases from J, with 19 bases between. In DNA, the CDR3 is TGTGCCAGCAGCGACACTGCGGGGGCTCAAGGCTACACCTTC. Its protein product is CASSDTAGAQGYTF.

This clonotype was picked up a small number of times. This rearrangement joins TRBV7-2 to TRBJ2-5, with unresolved D. This CDR3 is built from 12 residues. Germline CDR1 and CDR2: SGHTA and FQGNSA. Trimming pared 5 bases from V and 5 bases from J, leaving 9 bases between. Written as DNA, the CDR3 is TGTGCCAGCAGCCCTGTATGGGAGACCCAGTACTTC. Its translation is CASSPVWETQYF.

The rearrangement uses TRBV28 and TRBJ2-1; D call uncertain. The CDR3 has 14 residues. The germline gives CDR1 MDHEN, CDR2 SYDVKM. V lost 4 bases and J 8 bases, leaving 15 bases between the germline ends. The CDR3, as DNA: TGTGCCAGCAGTTCCAAAGAGCTTCTCGATGAGCAGTTCTTC. Its translation: CASSSKELLDEQFF. Drawing the rest from reference TRBV28 and TRBJ2-1, the complete variable domain is DVKVTQSSRYLVKRTGEKVFLECVQDMDHENMFWYRQDPGLGLRLIYFSYDVKMKEKGDIPEGYSVSREKKERFSLILESASTNQTSMYLCASSSKELLDEQFFGPGTRLTVL.

J is TRBJ2-1 and V is TRBV10-2, with 11 bases aligning to TRBD2. Germline V gives CDR1 WSHSY, CDR2 SAAADI. The CDR3 has 15 residues. With V trimmed by 3 bases and J by 4 bases, 2 bases remained unmatched. The DNA of the CDR3 is TGCGCCAGCAGTGATCTAGCGGGGGGTTACAATGAGCAGTTCTTC. Amino acid sequence: CASSDLAGGYNEQFF.

This clonotype has just a few counts. The chain joins TRBV5-1 to TRBJ2-7; 7 positions agree with TRBD2. The CDR3 contains 14 residues. V lost 4 bases to trimming and J lost 3 bases; unmatched junction nucleotides: 7. The V gene's germline CDR1 is SGHRS and CDR2 YFSETQ. In nucleotides, the CDR3 is TGCGCCAGCAGCCGTGGCGGGAGCTACTACGAGCAGTACTTC. Encoded protein: CASSRGGSYYEQYF.

There are a few counts of this clonotype. The J gene is TRBJ2-2, the V gene TRBV29-1, with D possibly being TRBD1 (5 bases). V was pared by 3 bases and J by 7 bases, with 9 bases between. Germline assignment: CDR1 SQVTM and CDR2 ANQGSEA. This CDR3 comprises 12 residues. The CDR3 bases are TGCAGCGTTGAGCGGACATACGGGGAGCTGTTTTTT. Protein sequence: CSVERTYGELFF.

Only a few counts were recorded for this clonotype. J is TRBJ2-5 and V is TRBV9; tentative D call: TRBD2 (6 bases). TRBJ2-7 matches the DNA end more closely, so the J call is doubtful. Germline lookup yields CDR1 SGDLS and CDR2 YYNGEE. This CDR3 region has 15 residues. The CDR3 is CASSVDGSGLYEQYF. In DNA, the CDR3 is TGTGCCAGCAGCGTAGATGGTAGCGGCCTCTACGAGCAGTACTTC.

The chain uses TRBV5-1 and TRBJ2-7; D remains unclear. Trimming left V 2 bases short and J 5 bases short, with 14 bases between. CDR3 length equals 14 residues. The V gene's germline CDR1 is SGHRS and CDR2 YFSETQ. This CDR3 is CASSLDGGINEQYF. Written as DNA, the CDR3 is TGCGCCAGCAGCTTAGACGGTGGTATCAACGAGCAGTACTTC.

A word on this clonotype: An end of the junction does not agree with germline; a read error may underlie this. J is TRBJ2-1 and V is TRBV3-1; 14 positions match TRBD2. The CDR3 extends over 16 amino acids. Per germline, CDR1 LGHDT and CDR2 YNNKEL (reference sequence). The CDR3 spells CASRRLAGGIYNERFF. Written as DNA, the CDR3 is TGTGCCAGCAGACGACTAGCGGGGGGGATCTACAATGAGCGGTTCTTC.

The V gene is TRBV7-8, the J gene TRBJ2-3; TRBD2 is a possible D gene (5 bases). This CDR3 is 15 amino acids long. V lost 7 bases and J 0 bases, leaving 14 bases between the germline ends. Per the germline V gene, CDR1 is SGHVS and CDR2 is FQNEAQ. This chain's CDR3 is CASTRERVSTDTQYF. The DNA of the CDR3 is TGTGCCAGCACCAGAGAGAGGGTTAGCACAGATACGCAGTATTTT.

This rearrangement joins TRBV12-3 or TRBV12-4 to TRBJ1-1, with D tentatively TRBD1 (5 bases). The CDR3 sequence is 14 residues long. The germline V and J ends were trimmed by 7 bases and 1 base, with 13 bases remaining between them. CDR3 residues: CASTRSGANTEAFF. The DNA for the CDR3 is TGTGCCAGCACCCGCAGTGGGGCGAACACTGAAGCTTTCTTT.

This clonotype came up many times. The chain is built from TRBV12-5 and TRBJ1-2; the D is unclear. Germline V gene sequence: CDR1 LGHNT, CDR2 FRNRAP. The CDR3 consists of 13 residues. Trimming took off 11 bases at V and 8 bases at J, with 21 bases between the two ends. For the CDR3, the DNA is TGTGCTGGCCGGGATCCCATACCCTTGGGCTACACCTTC. It encodes CAGRDPIPLGYTF.

A note on this clonotype: At one of its ends the junction is not consistent with the germline gene, which may arise from a read error. This chain connects TRBV18 to TRBJ2-3; TRBD1 matches 9 bases. Germline CDR1 KGHSH, CDR2 LQKENI. CDR3 size: 21 residues. CDR3 in amino acids: CARSPRNRDRAESYSTDTQYF. The CDR3 bases are TGTGCCCGCTCACCACGCAACCGGGACAGGGCCGAATCCTATAGCACAGATACGCAGTATTTT.

This clonotype was seen a few times. It may be a read error: a sequence one base away is much more abundant. The CDR3: CANSLVHGSYEQYF. Here the CDR3 DNA reads TGCGCCAACAGCTTGGTTCACGGCTCCTACGAGCAGTACTTC. This chain joins TRBV5-1 and TRBJ2-7; no firm D call. Germline lookup yields CDR1 SGHRS and CDR2 YFSETQ. This CDR3 spans 14 amino acids.

Turning to this clonotype: One end of the junction varies from germline; a read error may be responsible. The rearrangement uses TRBV6-1 and TRBJ2-1; TRBD2 aligns across 12 bases. Germline CDR1 is MNHNS and CDR2 is SASEGT. The CDR3 loop spans 17 amino acids. The CDR3 protein is CASSEPSGGAIYSEQFF. DNA for the CDR3: TGTGCCAGCAGTGAACCTAGCGGGGGGGCCATCTACAGTGAGCAGTTCTTC.

This clonotype was detected ten times or more. The V call is TRBV29-1, the J call TRBJ2-5; D unclear. This CDR3 is built from 12 residues. V was clipped by 4 bases and J by 0 bases, with 6 bases between them. The V gene's germline CDR1 is SQVTM and CDR2 ANQGSEA. The CDR3 here is CSVASNQETQYF. The CDR3 coding sequence is TGCAGCGTTGCATCGAACCAAGAGACCCAGTACTTC.

J is TRBJ2-1 and V is TRBV14; 7 bases agree with TRBD2. V lost 7 bases and J lost 7; bases outside the gene matches: 16. The V gene's germline CDR1 is SGHDN and CDR2 FVKESK. The length of the CDR3 is 16 residues. CDR3 nucleotides: TGTGCCAGCACCCCGGGGCGGGCTAGCGGAGGTAATGAGCAGTTCTTC. Amino acid sequence: CASTPGRASGGNEQFF.